This TCR beta chain came from a study of graft-versus-host responses after intestinal transplantation. Study-wide findings and caveats: Some patients had graft-donor T cell macrochimerism. In their allografts, the ratios of graft-versus-host to host-versus-graft T cell clones were high. Some GvH clones were seen earlier in gut or blood, suggesting intestinal origin.

Sequenced by immunoSEQ multiplex PCR; TCRdb stores in-frame clones only, minus some. The sample has 7,500 to 10,000 clones; less than 80% are singletons. Investigators treated the graft tissue so that it released intraepithelial and lamina propria lymphocytes. This CDR3 comprises 14 residues. Deletions cut 0 bases from V and 0 bases from J, with 5 bases between. Germline V gene sequence: CDR1 SGDLS, CDR2 YYNGEE. Details on this clone: What it binds is unknown.

The chain joins TRBV9 to TRBJ2-3, with D unclear. The sequencing here drew on ileum tissue, taken less than 550 days after intestinal transplant. The source of this sequence is a human patient who received an intestinal transplant, so some T cells may come from the graft donor. The CDR3 DNA reads TGTGCCAGCAGCGTAGCGGTCAGCACAGATACGCAGTATTTT. Its translation is CASSVAVSTDTQYF.